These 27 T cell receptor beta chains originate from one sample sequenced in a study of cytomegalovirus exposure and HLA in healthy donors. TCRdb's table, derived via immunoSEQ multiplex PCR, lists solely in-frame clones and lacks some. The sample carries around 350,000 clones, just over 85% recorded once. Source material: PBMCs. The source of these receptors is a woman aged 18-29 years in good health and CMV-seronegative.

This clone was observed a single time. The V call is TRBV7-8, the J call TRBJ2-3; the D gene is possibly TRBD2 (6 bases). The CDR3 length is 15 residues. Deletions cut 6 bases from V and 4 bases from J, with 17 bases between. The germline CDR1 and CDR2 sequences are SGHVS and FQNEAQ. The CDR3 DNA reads TGTGCCAGCAGACCGGGAGTTGGTGGGGCAGATACGCAGTATTTT. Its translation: CASRPGVGGADTQYF.

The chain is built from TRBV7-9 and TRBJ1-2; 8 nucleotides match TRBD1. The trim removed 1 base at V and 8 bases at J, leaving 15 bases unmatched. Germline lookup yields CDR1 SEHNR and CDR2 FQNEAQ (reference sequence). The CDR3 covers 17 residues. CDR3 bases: TGTGCCAGCAGCTTAGTGGGCTTCGGACAGGGCCCGGAAGGCTACACCTTC. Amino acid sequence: CASSLVGFGQGPEGYTF.

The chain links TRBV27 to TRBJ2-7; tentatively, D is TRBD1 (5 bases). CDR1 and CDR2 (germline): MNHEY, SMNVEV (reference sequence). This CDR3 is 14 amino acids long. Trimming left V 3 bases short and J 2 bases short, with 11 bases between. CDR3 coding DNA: TGTGCCAGCAGTTTTGCAGGGCGAGCCTACGAGCAGTACTTC. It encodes CASSFAGRAYEQYF.

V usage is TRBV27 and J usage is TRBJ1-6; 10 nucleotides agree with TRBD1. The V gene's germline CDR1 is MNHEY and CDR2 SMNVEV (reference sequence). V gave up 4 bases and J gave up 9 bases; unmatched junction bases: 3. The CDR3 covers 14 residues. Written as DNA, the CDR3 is TGTGCCAGCAGTTCCGGGACAGGGGTTTCACCCCTCCACTTT. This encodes CASSSGTGVSPLHF.

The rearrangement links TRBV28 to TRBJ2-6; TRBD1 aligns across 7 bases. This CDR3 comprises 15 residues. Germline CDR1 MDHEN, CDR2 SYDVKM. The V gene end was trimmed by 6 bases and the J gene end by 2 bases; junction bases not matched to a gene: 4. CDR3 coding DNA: TGTGCCAGCAGCCCGACAGGGCCTGGGGCCAACGTCCTGACTTTC. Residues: CASSPTGPGANVLTF.

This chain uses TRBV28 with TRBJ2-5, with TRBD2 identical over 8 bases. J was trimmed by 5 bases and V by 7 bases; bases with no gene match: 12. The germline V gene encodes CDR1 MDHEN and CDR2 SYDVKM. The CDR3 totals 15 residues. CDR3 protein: CASTPLRGAGETQYF. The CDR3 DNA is TGTGCCAGCACCCCTTTGCGGGGGGCGGGTGAGACCCAGTACTTC.

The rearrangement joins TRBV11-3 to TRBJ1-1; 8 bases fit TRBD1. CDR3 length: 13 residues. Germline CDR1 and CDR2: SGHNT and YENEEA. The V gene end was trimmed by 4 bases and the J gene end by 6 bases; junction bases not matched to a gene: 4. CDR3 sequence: CASSSRQGSEAFF. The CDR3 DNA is TGTGCCAGCAGCTCTCGACAGGGGTCTGAAGCTTTCTTT.

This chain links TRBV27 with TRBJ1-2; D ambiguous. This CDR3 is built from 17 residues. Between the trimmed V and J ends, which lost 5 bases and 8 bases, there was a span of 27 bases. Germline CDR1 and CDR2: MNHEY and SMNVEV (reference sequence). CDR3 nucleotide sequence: TGTGCCAGCAGTCCGCGGATAGTGACCTCGGGGAAAGACGGCTACACCTTC. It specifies CASSPRIVTSGKDGYTF.

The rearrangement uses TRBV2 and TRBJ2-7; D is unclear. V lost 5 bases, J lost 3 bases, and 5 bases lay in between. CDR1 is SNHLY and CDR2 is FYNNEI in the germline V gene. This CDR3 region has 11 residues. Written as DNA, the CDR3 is TGTGCCAGCAGTTTAAACTACGAGCAGTACTTC. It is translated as CASSLNYEQYF.

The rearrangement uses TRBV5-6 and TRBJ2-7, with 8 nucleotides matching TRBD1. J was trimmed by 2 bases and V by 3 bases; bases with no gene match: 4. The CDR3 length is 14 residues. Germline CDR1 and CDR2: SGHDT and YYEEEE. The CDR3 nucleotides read TGTGCCAGCAGCTCCGGGACAGGAACCTACGAGCAGTACTTC. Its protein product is CASSSGTGTYEQYF.

The CDR3 nucleotides are TGTGCCAGCAGCCCCTGGGGGGGTGATAGCGGGGTCCCAGAGCAGTTCTTC. It is translated as CASSPWGGDSGVPEQFF. The chain joins TRBV9 to TRBJ2-1; TRBD2 agrees at 8 bases. The CDR3 runs to 17 residues. Trimming took 4 bases from V and 10 from J; bases not matched to a gene: 19. CDR1 and CDR2 from the germline V gene are SGDLS and YYNGEE.

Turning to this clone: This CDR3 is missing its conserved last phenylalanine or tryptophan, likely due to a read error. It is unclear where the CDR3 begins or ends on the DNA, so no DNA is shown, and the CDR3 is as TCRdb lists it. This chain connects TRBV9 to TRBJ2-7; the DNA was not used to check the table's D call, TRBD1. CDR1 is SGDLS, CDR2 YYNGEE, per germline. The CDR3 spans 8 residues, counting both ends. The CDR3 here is CASSAGGP.

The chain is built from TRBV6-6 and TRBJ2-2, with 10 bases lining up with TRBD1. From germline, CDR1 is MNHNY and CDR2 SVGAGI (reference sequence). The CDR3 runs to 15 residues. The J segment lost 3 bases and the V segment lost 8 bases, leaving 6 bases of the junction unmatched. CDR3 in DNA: TGTGCCAGCTCTGGGACAGGGGAGGACACCGGGGAGCTGTTTTTT. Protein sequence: CASSGTGEDTGELFF.

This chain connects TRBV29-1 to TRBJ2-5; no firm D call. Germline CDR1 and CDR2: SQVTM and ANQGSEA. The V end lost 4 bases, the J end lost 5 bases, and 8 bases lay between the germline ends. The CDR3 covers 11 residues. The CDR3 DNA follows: TGCAGCGTTGCGGGTGTGGAGACCCAGTACTTC. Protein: CSVAGVETQYF. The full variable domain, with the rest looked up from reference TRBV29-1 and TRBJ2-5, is SAVISQKPSRDICQRGTSLTIQCQVDSQVTMMFWYRQQPGQSLTLIATANQGSEATYESGFVIDKFPISRPNLTFSTLTVSNMSPEDSSIYLCSVAGVETQYFGPGTRLLVL.

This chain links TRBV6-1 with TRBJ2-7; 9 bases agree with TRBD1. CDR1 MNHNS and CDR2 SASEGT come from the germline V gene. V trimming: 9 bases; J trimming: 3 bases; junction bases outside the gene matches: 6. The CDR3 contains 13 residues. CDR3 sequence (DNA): TGTGCCAGTGGGACAGGGATCAGCTACGAGCAGTACTTC. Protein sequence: CASGTGISYEQYF.

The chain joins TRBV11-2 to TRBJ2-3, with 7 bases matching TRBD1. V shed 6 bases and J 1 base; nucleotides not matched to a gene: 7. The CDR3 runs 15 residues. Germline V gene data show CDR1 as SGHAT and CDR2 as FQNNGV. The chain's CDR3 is CASSRDRVGTDTQYF. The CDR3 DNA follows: TGTGCCAGCAGTCGCGACAGGGTAGGCACAGATACGCAGTATTTT.

CDR3 amino acids: CAWSVGAGVRIEQFF. CDR3 sequence (DNA): TGTGCCTGGAGTGTAGGGGCGGGAGTTAGGATTGAGCAGTTCTTC. V is TRBV30 and J is TRBJ2-1; 7 bases are shared with TRBD2. The CDR3 contains 15 residues. Germline V CDR1 and CDR2: GTSNPN, SVGIG (reference sequence). The trim removed 0 bases at V and 9 bases at J, leaving 11 bases unmatched.

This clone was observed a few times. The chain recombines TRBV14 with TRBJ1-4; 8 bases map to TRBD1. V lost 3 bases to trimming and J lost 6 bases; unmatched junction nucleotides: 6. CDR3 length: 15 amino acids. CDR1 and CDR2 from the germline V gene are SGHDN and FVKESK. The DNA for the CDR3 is TGTGCCAGCAGCCAGGAGGGACAGGCCTATGAAAAACTGTTTTTT. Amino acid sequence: CASSQEGQAYEKLFF. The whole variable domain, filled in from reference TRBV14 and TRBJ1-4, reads EAGVTQFPSHSVIEKGQTVTLRCDPISGHDNLYWYRRVMGKEIKFLLHFVKESKQDESGMPNNRFLAERTGGTYSTLKVQPAELEDSGVYFCASSQEGQAYEKLFFGSGTQLSVL.

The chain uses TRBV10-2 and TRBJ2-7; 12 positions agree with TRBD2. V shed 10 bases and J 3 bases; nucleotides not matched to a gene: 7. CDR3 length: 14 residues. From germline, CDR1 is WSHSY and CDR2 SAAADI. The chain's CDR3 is CATASGRELYEQYF. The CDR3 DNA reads TGCGCCACCGCTAGCGGGAGGGAACTCTACGAGCAGTACTTC.

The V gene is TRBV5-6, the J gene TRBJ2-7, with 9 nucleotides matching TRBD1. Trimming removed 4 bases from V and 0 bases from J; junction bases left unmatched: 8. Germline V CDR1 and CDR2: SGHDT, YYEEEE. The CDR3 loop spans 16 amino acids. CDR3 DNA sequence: TGTGCCAGCAGCAAGGGAGGGGACAGGGCCTCCTACGAGCAGTACTTC. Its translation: CASSKGGDRASYEQYF.

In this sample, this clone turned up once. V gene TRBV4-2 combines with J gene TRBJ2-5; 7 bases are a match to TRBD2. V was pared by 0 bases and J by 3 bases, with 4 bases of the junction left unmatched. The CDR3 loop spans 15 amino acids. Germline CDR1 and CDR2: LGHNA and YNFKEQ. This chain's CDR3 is CASSQDPLAEETQYF. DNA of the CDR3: TGTGCCAGCAGCCAAGATCCCCTAGCGGAAGAGACCCAGTACTTC.

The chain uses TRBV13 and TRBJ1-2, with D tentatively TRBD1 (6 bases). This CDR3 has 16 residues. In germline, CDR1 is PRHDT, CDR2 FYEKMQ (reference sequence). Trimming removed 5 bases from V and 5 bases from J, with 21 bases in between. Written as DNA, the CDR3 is TGTGCCAGCAGCGTATCACAGGGTTATGCAAGGTATGGCTACACCTTC. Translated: CASSVSQGYARYGYTF.

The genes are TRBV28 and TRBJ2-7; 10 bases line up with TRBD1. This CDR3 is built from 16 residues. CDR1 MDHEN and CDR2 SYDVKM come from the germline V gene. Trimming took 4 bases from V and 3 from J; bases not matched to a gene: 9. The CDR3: CASSWGQGLGGYEQYF. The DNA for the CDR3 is TGTGCCAGCAGTTGGGGACAGGGGTTGGGTGGCTACGAGCAGTACTTC.

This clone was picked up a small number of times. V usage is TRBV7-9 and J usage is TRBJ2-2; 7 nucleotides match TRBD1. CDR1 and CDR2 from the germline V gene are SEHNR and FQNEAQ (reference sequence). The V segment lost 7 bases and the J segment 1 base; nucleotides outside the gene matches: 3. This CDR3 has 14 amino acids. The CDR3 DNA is TGTGCCAGCACCCCAGGGGGGAACACCGGGGAGCTGTTTTTT. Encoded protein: CASTPGGNTGELFF.

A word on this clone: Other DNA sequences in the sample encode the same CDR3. CDR3 protein: CASSRTSGGSYEQYF. The CDR3 coding sequence is TGTGCCAGCAGTCGGACTAGCGGGGGGTCCTACGAGCAGTACTTC. V is TRBV14 and J is TRBJ2-7; 14 nucleotides match TRBD2. CDR3 length equals 15 residues. Per the germline V gene, CDR1 is SGHDN and CDR2 is FVKESK. V shed 6 bases and J 1 base; nucleotides not matched to a gene: 2.

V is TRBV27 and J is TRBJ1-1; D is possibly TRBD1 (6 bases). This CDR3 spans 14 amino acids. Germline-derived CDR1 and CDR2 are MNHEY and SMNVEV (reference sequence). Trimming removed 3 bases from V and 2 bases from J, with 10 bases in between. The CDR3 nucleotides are TGTGCCAGCAGTTTGTTACAGGGTAACACTGAAGCTTTCTTT. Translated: CASSLLQGNTEAFF.

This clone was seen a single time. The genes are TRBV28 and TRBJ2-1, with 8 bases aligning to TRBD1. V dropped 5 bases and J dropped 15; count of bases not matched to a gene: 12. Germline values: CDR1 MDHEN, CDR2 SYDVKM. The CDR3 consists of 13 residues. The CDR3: CASSQRSRQGSFF. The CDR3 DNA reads TGTGCCAGCAGTCAGCGTTCACGACAGGGGTCGTTCTTC.